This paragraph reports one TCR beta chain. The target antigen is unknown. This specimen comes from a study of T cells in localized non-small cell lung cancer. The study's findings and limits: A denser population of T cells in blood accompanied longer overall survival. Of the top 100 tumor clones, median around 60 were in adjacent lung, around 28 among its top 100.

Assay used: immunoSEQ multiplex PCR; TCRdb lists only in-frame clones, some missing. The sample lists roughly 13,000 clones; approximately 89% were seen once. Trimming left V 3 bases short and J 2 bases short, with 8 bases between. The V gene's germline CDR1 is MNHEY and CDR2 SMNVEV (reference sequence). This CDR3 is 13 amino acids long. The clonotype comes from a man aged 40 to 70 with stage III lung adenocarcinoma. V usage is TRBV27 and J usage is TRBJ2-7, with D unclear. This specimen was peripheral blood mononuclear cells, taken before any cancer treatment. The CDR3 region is CASSLRPPYEQYF. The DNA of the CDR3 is TGTGCCAGCAGTTTGAGGCCCCCCTACGAGCAGTACTTC.